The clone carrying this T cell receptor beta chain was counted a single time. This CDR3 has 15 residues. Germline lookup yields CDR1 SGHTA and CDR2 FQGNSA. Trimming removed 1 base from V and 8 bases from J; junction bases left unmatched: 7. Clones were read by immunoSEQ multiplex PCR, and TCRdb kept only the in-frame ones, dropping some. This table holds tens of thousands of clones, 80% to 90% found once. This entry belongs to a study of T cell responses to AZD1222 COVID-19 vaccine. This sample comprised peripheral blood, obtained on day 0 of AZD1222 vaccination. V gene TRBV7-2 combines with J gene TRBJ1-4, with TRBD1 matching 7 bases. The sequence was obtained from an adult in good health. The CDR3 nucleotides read TGTGCCAGCAGCTTAGATTTACAGGGGTGGGAAAAACTGTTTTTT. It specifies CASSLDLQGWEKLFF.